Listed below are T cell receptor beta chains from one sample, sequenced in a study of cytomegalovirus exposure and HLA in healthy donors. This table comes from immunoSEQ multiplex PCR, and its TCRdb copy is limited to in-frame clones, with some not included. The data contain roughly 130,000 clones, nearly 90% of them singletons. Sequences were obtained from PBMCs. The receptor set was obtained from a woman between 18 and 29 years old in good health and CMV-seropositive. CDR3s include the opening cysteine and the closing phenylalanine or tryptophan. The D gene is left open where the match is weak. Clone size is not always given. Where it is, it says once, few, many or a class for expanded clones.

v_gene: TRBV6-5
abundance: NA
j_gene: TRBJ2-2
d_gene: NA
CDR3nt: TGTGCCAGCAGCCCCCCCTCGGACACCGGGGAGCTGTTTTTT
CDR3aa: CASSPPSDTGELFF

v_gene: TRBV4-1
abundance: NA
j_gene: TRBJ2-7
d_gene: TRBD1
CDR3nt: TGCGCCAGCAGCCAGGCCGGGACAGAATACGAGCAGTACTTC
CDR3aa: CASSQAGTEYEQYF

v_gene: TRBV4-3
abundance: NA
j_gene: TRBJ1-2
d_gene: NA
CDR3nt: TGCGCCAGCAGCCAAGGACAGTCGGAGGGCTATGGCTACACCTTC
CDR3aa: CASSQGQSEGYGYTF

v_gene: TRBV28
abundance: few
j_gene: TRBJ1-1
d_gene: TRBD1
CDR3nt: TGTGCCAGCAGTCCCCAGAGGGACAGTAAGACTGAAGCTTTCTTT
CDR3aa: CASSPQRDSKTEAFF

v_gene: TRBV7-9
abundance: few
j_gene: TRBJ1-1
d_gene: NA
CDR3nt: TGTGCCAGCAGCCACCAGGGGAACACTGAAGCTTTCTTT
CDR3aa: CASSHQGNTEAFF

v_gene: TRBV28
abundance: NA
j_gene: TRBJ2-5
d_gene: NA
CDR3nt: TGTGCCAGCAGTTTCCGGCTTCTTTCGGGGATTCGGGGGCAAGAGACCCAGTACTTC
CDR3aa: CASSFRLLSGIRGQETQYF

v_gene: TRBV27
abundance: once
j_gene: TRBJ2-1
d_gene: TRBD1
CDR3nt: TGTGCCAGCAGTCGTCCGGGACAGGGGTACAATGAGCAGTTCTTC
CDR3aa: CASSRPGQGYNEQFF

v_gene: TRBV7-2
abundance: NA
j_gene: TRBJ1-1
d_gene: TRBD1
CDR3nt: TGTGCCAGCAGCTCCAGAGGACAGGGCGAAGCTTTCTTT
CDR3aa: CASSSRGQGEAFF

v_gene: TRBV11-2
abundance: NA
j_gene: TRBJ1-5
d_gene: TRBD1
CDR3nt: TGTGCCAGCAGCGTTGGGACAGGTACTAATCAGCCCCAGCATTTT
CDR3aa: CASSVGTGTNQPQHF

v_gene: TRBV28
abundance: NA
j_gene: TRBJ1-5
d_gene: NA
CDR3nt: TGTGCCAGCGCGGGGAATCAGCCCCAGCATTTT
CDR3aa: CASAGNQPQHF

v_gene: TRBV7-2
abundance: NA
j_gene: TRBJ1-1
d_gene: NA
CDR3nt: TGTGCCAGCAGCTTAGAGTTTCCAGGGGCTCCGAACACTGAAGCTTTCTTT
CDR3aa: CASSLEFPGAPNTEAFF

v_gene: TRBV6-1
abundance: NA
j_gene: TRBJ2-3
d_gene: TRBD1
CDR3nt: TGTGCCAGCAGTGATCTCCCGGGACAGGGGGAAGGGGATACGCAGTATTTT
CDR3aa: CASSDLPGQGEGDTQYF

v_gene: TRBV9
abundance: NA
j_gene: TRBJ2-5
d_gene: TRBD1
CDR3nt: TGTGCCAGCAGCGCCCGGGACAGGGGGCTGTACCAAGAGACCCAGTACTTC
CDR3aa: CASSARDRGLYQETQYF

v_gene: TRBV15
abundance: NA
j_gene: TRBJ2-1
d_gene: NA
CDR3nt: TGTGCCACCAGTAATGAGGTCGGCAATGAGCAGTTCTTC
CDR3aa: CATSNEVGNEQFF

v_gene: TRBV30
abundance: NA
j_gene: TRBJ1-6
d_gene: NA
CDR3nt: TGTGCCCGGGCCCTCCCGGGGTTCAATTCACCCCTCCACTTT
CDR3aa: CARALPGFNSPLHF

v_gene: TRBV27
abundance: NA
j_gene: TRBJ2-6
d_gene: NA
CDR3nt: TGTGCCAGCAGTCCCCTAGACCCTCGCTCTGGGGCCAACGTCCTGACTTTC
CDR3aa: CASSPLDPRSGANVLTF

v_gene: TRBV5-1
abundance: NA
j_gene: TRBJ2-5
d_gene: TRBD2
CDR3nt: TGCGCCAGCAGTCCCCGGGAGGGAGAGACCCAGTACTTC
CDR3aa: CASSPREGETQYF

v_gene: TRBV6-1
abundance: few
j_gene: TRBJ2-7
d_gene: TRBD2
CDR3nt: TGTGCCAGCAGTTCTCTAGCGGGGGGCCTGGCGGCGCAGTACTTC
CDR3aa: CASSSLAGGLAAQYF

v_gene: TRBV25-1
abundance: NA
j_gene: TRBJ1-5
d_gene: TRBD1
CDR3nt: TGTGCCAGCAGTCCGACAGGGGGCAATCAGCCCCAGCATTTT
CDR3aa: CASSPTGGNQPQHF

v_gene: TRBV5-1
abundance: NA
j_gene: TRBJ2-1
d_gene: TRBD1
CDR3nt: TGCGCCAGCAGCGCAGACAGGGGCTACAATGAGCAGTTCTTC
CDR3aa: CASSADRGYNEQFF

v_gene: TRBV6-1
abundance: NA
j_gene: TRBJ1-2
d_gene: TRBD1
CDR3nt: TGTGCCAGCAGTGAACAACAGGGGGCCTTGAACTATGGCTACACCTTC
CDR3aa: CASSEQQGALNYGYTF

v_gene: TRBV25-1
abundance: NA
j_gene: TRBJ2-2
d_gene: NA
CDR3nt: TGTGCCAGCAGTGAATTTCCCCAGGGAGGGCTGTTTTTT
CDR3aa: CASSEFPQGGLFF

v_gene: TRBV30
abundance: NA
j_gene: TRBJ2-2
d_gene: TRBD1
CDR3nt: TGTGCCTGGAGTAGACAGGGGGGAACCGGGGAGCTGTTTTTT
CDR3aa: CAWSRQGGTGELFF

v_gene: TRBV7-8
abundance: NA
j_gene: TRBJ1-5
d_gene: TRBD1
CDR3nt: TGTGCCAGCAGCCTATCCGACAGGGTTTATAGCAATCAGCCCCAGCATTTT
CDR3aa: CASSLSDRVYSNQPQHF

v_gene: TRBV5-6
abundance: NA
j_gene: TRBJ1-1
d_gene: TRBD1
CDR3nt: TGTGCCAGCAGCTCCCGTGCGACAGGGGTGGGCACTGAAGCTTTCTTT
CDR3aa: CASSSRATGVGTEAFF

v_gene: TRBV6-5
abundance: NA
j_gene: TRBJ1-1
d_gene: NA
CDR3nt: TGTGCCAGCAGAGTACAGGGATTTACAAACACTGAAGCTTTCTTT
CDR3aa: CASRVQGFTNTEAFF

v_gene: TRBV29-1
abundance: NA
j_gene: TRBJ1-1
d_gene: NA
CDR3nt: TGCAGCGTTGACCCATCGGGCGGCACGGGACTTGAAGCTTTCTTT
CDR3aa: CSVDPSGGTGLEAFF

v_gene: TRBV6-4
abundance: NA
j_gene: TRBJ1-1
d_gene: NA
CDR3nt: TGTGCCAGCCGTGGACAGCTAAACACTGAAGCTTTCTTT
CDR3aa: CASRGQLNTEAFF

v_gene: TRBV10-3
abundance: once
j_gene: TRBJ1-2
d_gene: TRBD1
CDR3nt: TGTGCCATCAGTGAGCTCGACAGGGGACATGGCTACACCTTC
CDR3aa: CAISELDRGHGYTF

v_gene: TRBV4-2
abundance: NA
j_gene: TRBJ1-3
d_gene: NA
CDR3nt: TGTGCCAGCAGCCAAGATTTCGCGGCAGGGGCCCCTAGCTCTGGAAACACCATATATTTT
CDR3aa: CASSQDFAAGAPSSGNTIYF

v_gene: TRBV5-1
abundance: NA
j_gene: TRBJ1-1
d_gene: TRBD1
CDR3nt: TGCGCCAGCAGCTTAAGGACAGGGGGGGCTGAAGCTTTCTTT
CDR3aa: CASSLRTGGAEAFF

v_gene: TRBV23-1
abundance: NA
j_gene: TRBJ2-4
d_gene: NA
CDR3nt: TGCGCCAGCAGTTCTACGAGGGACATTCAGTACTTC
CDR3aa: CASSSTRDIQYF

v_gene: TRBV19
abundance: NA
j_gene: TRBJ2-2
d_gene: NA
CDR3nt: TGTGCCAGTAGTATAGCCACAGCTACCGGGGAGCTGTTTTTT
CDR3aa: CASSIATATGELFF

v_gene: TRBV11-2
abundance: NA
j_gene: TRBJ2-3
d_gene: NA
CDR3nt: TGTGCCAGCAGCGAAGCTCCAGATACGCAGTATTTT
CDR3aa: CASSEAPDTQYF

v_gene: TRBV6-6
abundance: NA
j_gene: TRBJ2-5
d_gene: TRBD2
CDR3nt: TGTGCCGGTCGACTAGCGGGGCAAGAGACCCAGTACTTC
CDR3aa: CAGRLAGQETQYF

v_gene: TRBV6-5
abundance: NA
j_gene: TRBJ2-7
d_gene: TRBD1
CDR3nt: TGTGCCAGCAGTCCCTGGGACAGAGGGGATCCCCTATGGTACTTC
CDR3aa: CASSPWDRGDPLWYF

v_gene: TRBV2
abundance: NA
j_gene: TRBJ1-4
d_gene: NA
CDR3nt: TGTGCCAGCAGTGAAAACTTCAGGGAAGCAACTAATGAAAAACTGTTTTTT
CDR3aa: CASSENFREATNEKLFF

v_gene: TRBV7-6
abundance: NA
j_gene: TRBJ1-4
d_gene: TRBD1
CDR3nt: TGTGCCAGCAGCCAGCCGGGACAGGGGAATGAAAAACTGTTTTTT
CDR3aa: CASSQPGQGNEKLFF

v_gene: TRBV27
abundance: once
j_gene: TRBJ1-2
d_gene: TRBD1
CDR3nt: TGTGCCAGCAGTTCCCCGGGACAGGGATGGGTTCTCGGCTACACCTTC
CDR3aa: CASSSPGQGWVLGYTF

v_gene: TRBV19
abundance: NA
j_gene: TRBJ2-2
d_gene: NA
CDR3nt: TGTGCCAGTAGTAAGGCGGGGACGAACACCGGGGAGCTGTTTTTT
CDR3aa: CASSKAGTNTGELFF

v_gene: TRBV7-9
abundance: NA
j_gene: TRBJ2-5
d_gene: NA
CDR3nt: TGTGCCAGCAGCTTAGGCCCGGGGGGCCCGGGGACCCAGTACTTC
CDR3aa: CASSLGPGGPGTQYF

v_gene: TRBV2
abundance: once
j_gene: TRBJ2-1
d_gene: TRBD2
CDR3nt: TGTGCCAGCATTGTAGCGGGGGGGTCTTACAATGAGCAGTTCTTC
CDR3aa: CASIVAGGSYNEQFF

v_gene: TRBV5-1
abundance: few
j_gene: TRBJ1-2
d_gene: TRBD1
CDR3nt: TGCGCCAGCAGCGGGGACAGGGACCTCTATGGCTACACCTTC
CDR3aa: CASSGDRDLYGYTF

v_gene: TRBV5-1
abundance: NA
j_gene: TRBJ1-6
d_gene: NA
CDR3nt: TGCGCCAGCAGCTTGATCAGCTCCTATAATTCACCCCTCCACTTT
CDR3aa: CASSLISSYNSPLHF

v_gene: TRBV14
abundance: NA
j_gene: TRBJ1-2
d_gene: TRBD1
CDR3nt: TGTGCCAGCAGCCAACACCGGACAGGAAGGAATGGCTACACCTTC
CDR3aa: CASSQHRTGRNGYTF

v_gene: TRBV9
abundance: NA
j_gene: TRBJ2-7
d_gene: NA
CDR3nt: TGTGCCAGCCCCGCCTACGAGCAGTACTTC
CDR3aa: CASPAYEQYF

v_gene: TRBV28
abundance: NA
j_gene: TRBJ1-2
d_gene: NA
CDR3nt: TGTGCCAGCAGTACGACAGGCGCGTATGGCTACACCTTC
CDR3aa: CASSTTGAYGYTF

v_gene: TRBV27
abundance: NA
j_gene: TRBJ1-6
d_gene: NA
CDR3nt: TGTGCCAGCAGTTCCTACAGGGAACCGGCGGATTCACCCCTCCACTTT
CDR3aa: CASSSYREPADSPLHF